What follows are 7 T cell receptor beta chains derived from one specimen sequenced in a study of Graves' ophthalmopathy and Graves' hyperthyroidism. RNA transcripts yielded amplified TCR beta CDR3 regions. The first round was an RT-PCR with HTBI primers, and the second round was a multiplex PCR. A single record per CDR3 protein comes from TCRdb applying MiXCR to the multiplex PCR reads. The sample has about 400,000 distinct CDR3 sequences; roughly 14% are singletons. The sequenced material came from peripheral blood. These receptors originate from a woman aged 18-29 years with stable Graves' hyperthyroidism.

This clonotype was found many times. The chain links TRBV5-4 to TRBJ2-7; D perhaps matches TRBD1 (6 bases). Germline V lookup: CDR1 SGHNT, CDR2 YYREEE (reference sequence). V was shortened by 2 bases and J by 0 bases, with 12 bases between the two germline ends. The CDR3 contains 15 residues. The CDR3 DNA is TGTGCCAGCAGCTTCCGGGACAAGTTCTCCTACGAGCAGTACTTC. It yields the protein CASSFRDKFSYEQYF.

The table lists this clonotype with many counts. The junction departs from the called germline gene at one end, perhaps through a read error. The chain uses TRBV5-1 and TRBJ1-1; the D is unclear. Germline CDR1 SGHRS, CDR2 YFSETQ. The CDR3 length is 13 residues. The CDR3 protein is CASSLGGNTEAFF. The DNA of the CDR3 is TGTGCCAGCAGCTTAGGAGGGAACACTGAAGCTTTCTTT. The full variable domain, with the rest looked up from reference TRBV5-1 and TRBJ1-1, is KAGVTQTPRYLIKTRGQQVTLSCSPISGHRSVSWYQQTPGQGLQFLFEYFSETQRNKGNFPGRFSGRQFSNSRSEMNVSTLELGDSALYLCASSLGGNTEAFFGQGTRLTVV.

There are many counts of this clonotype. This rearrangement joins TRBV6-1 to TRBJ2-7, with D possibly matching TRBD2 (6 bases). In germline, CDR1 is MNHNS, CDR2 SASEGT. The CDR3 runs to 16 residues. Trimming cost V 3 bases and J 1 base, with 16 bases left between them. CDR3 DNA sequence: TGTGCCAGCAGTGACCCCTTGACGGGGGTTTCCTACGAGCAGTACTTC. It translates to CASSDPLTGVSYEQYF.

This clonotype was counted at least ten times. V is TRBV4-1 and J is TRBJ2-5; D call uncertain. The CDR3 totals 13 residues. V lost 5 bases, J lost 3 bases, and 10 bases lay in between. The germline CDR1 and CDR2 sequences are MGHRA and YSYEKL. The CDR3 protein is CASSLHPEETQYF. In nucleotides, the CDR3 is TGCGCCAGCAGCTTACATCCGGAAGAGACCCAGTACTTC.

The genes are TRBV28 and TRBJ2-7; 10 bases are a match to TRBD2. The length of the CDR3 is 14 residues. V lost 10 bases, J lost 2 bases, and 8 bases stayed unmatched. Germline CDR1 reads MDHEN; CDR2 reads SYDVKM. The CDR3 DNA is TGTGCCACCCGTCGAAGCGGGAGGGCCTACGAGCAGTACTTC. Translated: CATRRSGRAYEQYF.

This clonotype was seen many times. Here the CDR3 DNA reads TGTGCCAGCAGTCTAGGACAGGGGGCCAGATATGGCTACACCTTC. This encodes CASSLGQGARYGYTF. V is TRBV12-3 or TRBV12-4 and J is TRBJ1-2; TRBD1 agrees at 11 bases. V lost 5 bases and J lost 5; bases outside the gene matches: 7. The CDR3 spans 15 residues.

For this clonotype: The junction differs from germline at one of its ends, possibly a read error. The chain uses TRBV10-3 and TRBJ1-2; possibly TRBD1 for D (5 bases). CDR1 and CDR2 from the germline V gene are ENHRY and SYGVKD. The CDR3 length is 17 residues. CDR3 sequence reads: CATSDSDSARSNYGYTF. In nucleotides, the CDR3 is TGTGCCACCAGTGATTCTGACAGCGCTCGTTCTAACTATGGCTACACCTTC.